The 24 T cell receptor beta chains presented below share a single source sample, sequenced in a study of shared clonotypes between healthy human individuals. It was CD45RO-negative cells, positively selected for CCR7, that made up naive CD8 cells, with terminally differentiated effector memory CD45RA+ cells excluded. Using immunoSEQ multiplex PCR, the repertoire was profiled, and TCRdb retains in-frame clones only, with some absent. Among under 850,000 clones listed, around 92% were seen once. The sample taken for sequencing was naive CD8+ T cells sorted from blood. These receptor sequences come from a man younger than 45 in good health.

The V call is TRBV11-2, the J call TRBJ2-2, with D possibly being TRBD1 (6 bases). V dropped 5 bases and J dropped 7 bases, with 17 bases sitting between them. Germline V gene data show CDR1 as SGHAT and CDR2 as FQNNGV. This CDR3 is built from 15 residues. The CDR3 DNA is TGTGCCAGCAGCGACATAACAGGGACGAACGGGGAGCTGTTTTTT. Amino acids: CASSDITGTNGELFF.

The chain combines TRBV9 with TRBJ2-5; D perhaps matches TRBD2 (6 bases). Per germline, CDR1 SGDLS and CDR2 YYNGEE. V shed 4 bases and J shed 4 bases, with 14 bases lying between them. This CDR3 has 14 residues. For the CDR3, the DNA is TGTGCCAGCAGCTCAAGACGGGGAGGAGAGACCCAGTACTTC. This sequence encodes CASSSRRGGETQYF.

The chain recombines TRBV14 with TRBJ1-4; D perhaps matches TRBD1 (5 bases). The CDR3 is 15 amino acids. Germline lookup yields CDR1 SGHDN and CDR2 FVKESK. Trimming stripped 1 base from V and 7 bases from J, with 13 bases between. CDR3 region: CASSQGDMGLEKLFF. DNA of the CDR3: TGTGCCAGCAGCCAAGGGGATATGGGACTTGAAAAACTGTTTTTT.

V and J are TRBV9 and TRBJ2-3; D is possibly TRBD1 (5 bases). Germline loops: CDR1 SGDLS, CDR2 YYNGEE. Trimming removed 4 bases at V and 4 bases at J, with 10 bases between. The CDR3 has 13 residues. The CDR3 here is CASSKGLADTQYF. CDR3 nucleotides: TGTGCCAGCAGCAAGGGGTTGGCAGATACGCAGTATTTT.

V and J are TRBV15 and TRBJ2-7, with a weak D call TRBD1 (6 bases). Trimming removed 3 bases at V and 2 bases at J, with 20 bases between. CDR3 length equals 17 residues. CDR1 and CDR2 from the germline V gene are LNHNV and YYDKDF (reference sequence). CDR3 loop: CATSRDIPQGFAYEQYF. The CDR3 coding sequence is TGTGCCACCAGCAGGGACATCCCGCAGGGGTTTGCCTACGAGCAGTACTTC.

The rearrangement joins TRBV27 to TRBJ2-7, with 13 bases matching TRBD2. Germline CDR1 is MNHEY and CDR2 is SMNVEV (reference sequence). J was trimmed by 4 bases and V by 4 bases; bases with no gene match: 10. This CDR3 comprises 17 residues. The CDR3 sequence: CASSSGLAGEALYEQYF. The CDR3 DNA follows: TGTGCCAGCAGTTCTGGACTAGCGGGGGAAGCCTTATACGAGCAGTACTTC.

The V call is TRBV29-1, the J call TRBJ2-7; TRBD1 or TRBD2 may be the D gene (6 bases each). The CDR3 has 13 residues. The ends were cut back, 6 bases at V and 1 base at J, with 13 bases in the middle. Germline CDR1 SQVTM, CDR2 ANQGSEA. The DNA for the CDR3 is TGCAGCGTGGAGGGGGACACTTCCTACGAGCAGTACTTC. Residues: CSVEGDTSYEQYF.

The CDR3 region has the DNA TGTGCCTGGAGATGGCGTACCTCCTACGAGCAGTACTTC. Its protein product is CAWRWRTSYEQYF. The chain uses TRBV30 and TRBJ2-7, with D unresolved. This CDR3 comprises 13 residues. Germline CDR1 reads GTSNPN; CDR2 reads SVGIG (reference sequence). V shed 3 bases and J shed 0 bases, with 9 bases lying between them.

This sequence joins TRBV28 and TRBJ1-1; TRBD1 is a possible D gene (5 bases). Trimming left V 8 bases short and J 3 bases short, with 13 bases between. In germline, CDR1 is MDHEN, CDR2 SYDVKM. The CDR3 is made up of 13 amino acids. This CDR3 is CASEGRSDTEAFF. The CDR3 DNA sequence: TGTGCCAGCGAGGGGCGATCGGACACTGAAGCTTTCTTT. The full variable domain, in which reference TRBV28 and TRBJ1-1 provide the parts outside the CDR3, is DVKVTQSSRYLVKRTGEKVFLECVQDMDHENMFWYRQDPGLGLRLIYFSYDVKMKEKGDIPEGYSVSREKKERFSLILESASTNQTSMYLCASEGRSDTEAFFGQGTRLTVV.

The chain links TRBV6-1 to TRBJ2-7; TRBD1 aligns across 8 bases. This CDR3 has 15 amino acids. CDR1 is MNHNS, CDR2 SASEGT, per germline. The V and J ends lost 2 bases and 1 base, in that order; junction bases with no gene match: 4. As DNA, the CDR3 is TGTGCCAGCAGTGAAACGGACAGGGTTTCCTACGAGCAGTACTTC. This sequence encodes CASSETDRVSYEQYF.

The rearrangement uses TRBV4-1 and TRBJ2-1; TRBD2 might be the D (6 bases). The CDR3 spans 15 residues. CDR1 and CDR2 from the germline V gene are MGHRA and YSYEKL. Trimming removed 1 base at V and 4 bases at J, with 11 bases between. The CDR3 nucleotides read TGCGCCAGCAGCCAAGGAGCACTAGCATACAATGAGCAGTTCTTC. Residues: CASSQGALAYNEQFF.

Concerning this clone itself: One end of the junction is discordant with germline, which a read error may explain. The same CDR3 arises from other DNA sequences in this sample as well. The chain recombines TRBV15 with TRBJ2-7; D is ambiguous. CDR3 length: 15 residues. Per germline, CDR1 LNHNV and CDR2 YYDKDF (reference sequence). CDR3 sequence reads: CATSRDRGISYEQYF. The CDR3 DNA sequence: TGCGCCACCAGCAGAGATAGAGGCATCTCCTACGAGCAGTACTTC.

This chain connects TRBV5-4 to TRBJ1-2; D may be TRBD1 (6 bases). Germline V lookup: CDR1 SGHNT, CDR2 YYREEE (reference sequence). Trimming cost V 0 bases and J 1 base, with 7 bases left between them. The CDR3 runs to 14 residues. The CDR3 DNA reads TGTGCCAGCAGCTTGGACAGGGATAACTATGGCTACACCTTC. Its protein is CASSLDRDNYGYTF.

The V gene is TRBV16, the J gene TRBJ1-5, with TRBD1 identical over 9 bases. Germline V gene data show CDR1 as KGHSY and CDR2 as FQNENV. The J segment lost 0 bases and the V segment lost 0 bases, leaving 6 bases of the junction unmatched. The CDR3 contains 18 residues. The CDR3 protein is CASSQSGTGRYSNQPQHF. The CDR3 DNA is TGTGCCAGCAGCCAATCAGGGACAGGGCGATATAGCAATCAGCCCCAGCATTTT.

The table lists this clone with a few counts. J is TRBJ2-1 and V is TRBV20-1; D is unresolved. This CDR3 region has 11 residues. V lost 2 bases and J lost 6, with 5 bases in between. CDR1 is DFQATT, CDR2 SNEGSKA, per germline (reference sequence). CDR3 in amino acids: CSARWSNEQFF. The CDR3 region has the DNA TGCAGTGCTAGATGGTCCAATGAGCAGTTCTTC.

J is TRBJ1-2 and V is TRBV28; TRBD1 matches 7 bases. The germline V gene has CDR1 MDHEN and CDR2 SYDVKM. Trimming took 4 bases from V and 4 from J; bases not matched to a gene: 12. The CDR3 has 16 amino acids. CDR3 coding DNA: TGTGCCAGCAGTTGGCTACAGGGGCAACTGGGCTATGGCTACACCTTC. Translated, it gives CASSWLQGQLGYGYTF.

CDR3 DNA: TGTGCCAGCAGAGCGCTGGTGAATGGAGAGACCCAGTACTTC. Translated, it gives CASRALVNGETQYF. This sequence joins TRBV27 and TRBJ2-5; the D is unclear. The CDR3 sequence is 14 residues long. Between the trimmed V and J ends, which lost 6 bases and 4 bases, there was a span of 15 bases. Looked up from germline, CDR1 is MNHEY and CDR2 is SMNVEV (reference sequence).

The chain combines TRBV5-6 with TRBJ2-3, with TRBD2 matching 11 bases. The CDR3 is made up of 16 amino acids. The trim removed 0 bases at V and 6 bases at J, leaving 6 bases unmatched. Germline V CDR1 and CDR2: SGHDT, YYEEEE. The CDR3 loop reads CASSLELAGASDTQYF. Here the CDR3 DNA reads TGTGCCAGCAGCTTGGAACTAGCGGGAGCGAGTGATACGCAGTATTTT.

The table lists this clone with a count of one. The rearrangement uses TRBV11-2 and TRBJ2-7; 9 nucleotides line up with TRBD1. The CDR3 has 16 residues. V lost 3 bases, J lost 2 bases, and 8 bases stayed unmatched. Per the germline V gene, CDR1 is SGHAT and CDR2 is FQNNGV. CDR3: CASSLATGQGAYEQYF. CDR3 nucleotide sequence: TGTGCCAGCAGCTTGGCCACGGGACAGGGAGCCTACGAGCAGTACTTC.

This clone was detected only once. The rearrangement uses TRBV25-1 and TRBJ2-1; D is ambiguous. Germline CDR1 MGHDK, CDR2 SYGVNS. The V gene lost 3 bases and the J gene lost 8 bases, with 14 bases spanning the gap. This CDR3 comprises 14 residues. CDR3 sequence reads: CASSDRLGTDEQFF. In nucleotides, the CDR3 is TGTGCCAGCAGTGATCGACTGGGTACGGATGAGCAGTTCTTC. The entire variable domain, with the rest obtained from reference TRBV25-1 and TRBJ2-1, is as follows: EADIYQTPRYLVIGTGKKITLECSQTMGHDKMYWYQQDPGMELHLIHYSYGVNSTEKGDLSSESTVSRIRTEHFPLTLESARPSHTSQYLCASSDRLGTDEQFFGPGTRLTVL.

The chain couples TRBV27 to TRBJ2-7; D is uncertain. Trimming removed 0 bases from V and 7 bases from J, with 16 bases in between. Germline-derived CDR1 and CDR2 are MNHEY and SMNVEV (reference sequence). This CDR3 has 15 amino acids. Here the CDR3 reads CASSLSASRTVEQYF. CDR3 in DNA: TGTGCCAGCAGTTTATCAGCCTCCCGGACGGTAGAGCAGTACTTC.

V usage is TRBV7-9 and J usage is TRBJ2-7, with D unresolved. The CDR3 sequence is 14 residues long. Trimming cost V 4 bases and J 5 bases, with 15 bases left between them. Germline V gene sequence: CDR1 SEHNR, CDR2 FQNEAQ (reference sequence). DNA for the CDR3: TGTGCCAGCAGCTCTCCTCTAAGGGTACACGAGCAGTACTTC. Its protein product is CASSSPLRVHEQYF. The variable domain in full, completed from reference TRBV7-9 and TRBJ2-7, reads DTGVSQNPRHKITKRGQNVTFRCDPISEHNRLYWYRQTLGQGPEFLTYFQNEAQLEKSRLLSDRFSAERPKGSFSTLEIQRTEQGDSAMYLCASSSPLRVHEQYFGPGTRLTVT.

The J gene is TRBJ2-5, the V gene TRBV7-6; TRBD1 might be the D (6 bases). Trimming removed 1 base at V and 0 bases at J, with 18 bases between. CDR3 length equals 18 residues. The germline CDR1 and CDR2 sequences are SGHVS and FNYEAQ. In DNA, the CDR3 is TGTGCCAGCAGCTTAGAACTTAGACAGGCGCCGGACCAAGAGACCCAGTACTTC. It yields the protein CASSLELRQAPDQETQYF.

The rearrangement joins TRBV5-1 to TRBJ2-7; no clear D gene. Germline lookup yields CDR1 SGHRS and CDR2 YFSETQ. V was pared by 4 bases and J by 2 bases, with 4 bases between. This CDR3 is 11 amino acids long. In DNA form, the CDR3 reads TGCGCCAGCAGCGCCGCCTACGAGCAGTACTTC. Translation gives CASSAAYEQYF.